The 2 T cell receptor beta chains below come from one sample, sequenced in a study of radiation and T cells in renal cell carcinoma. Profiling relied on immunoSEQ multiplex PCR, and the TCRdb table lists in-frame clones only, not all of them. The top ten hold around 31% of the sample, which has tens of thousands of clones, 75% to 85% seen once. Time point described: blood 2 weeks post-SBRT. Treatment given: 15 Gy SBRT to primary tumor, nephrectomy 4 weeks later. The input for sequencing was blood, taken from a patient whose treatment included radiotherapy and nephrectomy. These TCRs come from a woman aged 70-85 years with renal cell carcinoma.

In its sample, this clone was seen once. V gene TRBV6-1 combines with J gene TRBJ1-5, with D perhaps matching TRBD1 (6 bases). Per the germline V gene, CDR1 is MNHNS and CDR2 is SASEGT. V was pared by 7 bases and J by 1 base, with 11 bases between. This CDR3 is 14 amino acids long. This CDR3 reads CASKGGTSNQPQHF. The DNA of the CDR3 is TGTGCCAGCAAGGGGGGCACCAGCAATCAGCCCCAGCATTTT.

The genes are TRBV6-5 and TRBJ1-2; 7 bases align to TRBD1. Germline V lookup: CDR1 MNHEY, CDR2 SVGAGI. The CDR3 runs 14 residues. The ends lost 9 bases at V and 6 bases at J; junction bases unmatched: 13. CDR3 nucleotides: TGTGCCAGTTACTCCAGGGGGAAGGACCATGGCTACACCTTC. This sequence encodes CASYSRGKDHGYTF.